This T cell receptor beta chain emerged from a study of tissue T cells after allogeneic stem cell transplantation. Sample time point: mouse harvest day 14 after allogeneic transplant. Each mouse received 10^7 T-cell-depleted marrow cells plus 10^6 splenic CD5+ T cells by tail vein. Tissues came from B6→BALB/c major-mismatch GVHD mice at day 7 or 14. Comments on this clone: What it recognizes is unknown. Each gene name is a mouse one. The read comes to an end 1 residue before the CDR3 does, leaving the germline J gene to fill in the end.

TCRbeta CDR3 was sequenced at survey depth with template counts. Method: immunoSEQ multiplex PCR; TCRdb's copy keeps in-frame clones and lacks some. Of approximately 4,200 clones listed, 45% to 50% are singletons. The CDR3 spans 13 residues. From germline, CDR1 is KGHTA and CDR2 FQNQQP. Study-level points and caveats: The patient cohort was small and clinically heterogeneous, with limited sampling depth. Tissue-detected TCR repertoire was only partly captured by blood and spleen T cells.

This receptor was obtained from a female BALB/c mouse given C57BL/6 T cells with graft-versus-host disease after an allogeneic hematopoietic cell transplant. V gene TRBV23 combines with J gene TRBJ2-3. Material for sequencing was gut tissue. CDR3 sequence reads: CSSSQNSAETLYF. The sequenced CDR3 bases are TGCTCCAGCAGTCAAAATAGTGCAGAAACGCTGTAT.